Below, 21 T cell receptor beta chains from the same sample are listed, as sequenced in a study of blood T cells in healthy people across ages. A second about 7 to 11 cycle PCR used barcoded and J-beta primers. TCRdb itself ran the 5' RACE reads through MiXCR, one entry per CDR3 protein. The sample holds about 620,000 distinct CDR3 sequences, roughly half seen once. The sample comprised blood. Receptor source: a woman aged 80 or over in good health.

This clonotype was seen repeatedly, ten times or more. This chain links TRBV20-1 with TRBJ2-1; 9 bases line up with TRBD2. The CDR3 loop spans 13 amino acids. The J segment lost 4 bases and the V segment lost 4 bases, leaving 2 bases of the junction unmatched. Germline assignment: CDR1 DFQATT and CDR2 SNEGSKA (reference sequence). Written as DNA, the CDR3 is TGCAGTGCTACGACTAGCGGTTACAATGAGCAGTTCTTC. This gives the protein CSATTSGYNEQFF.

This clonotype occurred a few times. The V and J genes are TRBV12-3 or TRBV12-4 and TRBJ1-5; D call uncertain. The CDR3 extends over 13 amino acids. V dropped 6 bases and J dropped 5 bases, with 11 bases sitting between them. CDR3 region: CASSPFSDQPQHF. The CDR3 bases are TGTGCCAGCAGCCCATTCTCGGATCAGCCCCAGCATTTT.

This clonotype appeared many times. The chain's CDR3 is CASPTQSAVPDTQYF. In nucleotides, the CDR3 is TGTGCCAGCCCTACCCAATCAGCGGTCCCAGATACGCAGTATTTT. The V gene is TRBV3-1, the J gene TRBJ2-3, with a tentative D call TRBD2 (5 bases). Germline V gene lookup returns CDR1 LGHDT and CDR2 YNNKEL (reference sequence). The CDR3 totals 15 residues. V lost 8 bases, J lost 4 bases, and 19 bases lay in between.

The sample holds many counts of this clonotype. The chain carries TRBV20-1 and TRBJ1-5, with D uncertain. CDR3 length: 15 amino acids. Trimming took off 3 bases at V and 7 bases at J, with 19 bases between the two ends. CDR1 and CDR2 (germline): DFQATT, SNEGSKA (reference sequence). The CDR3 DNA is TGCAGTGCTAGTGGGTTTGGTGACGCGAAGCAGCCCCAGCATTTT. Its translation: CSASGFGDAKQPQHF.

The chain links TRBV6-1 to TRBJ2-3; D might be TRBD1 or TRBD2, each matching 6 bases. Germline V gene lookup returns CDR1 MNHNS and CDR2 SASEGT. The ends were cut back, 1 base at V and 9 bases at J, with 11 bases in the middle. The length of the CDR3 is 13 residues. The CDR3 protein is CASSEGGGRTQYF. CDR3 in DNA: TGTGCCAGCAGTGAAGGAGGGGGGCGGACGCAGTATTTT.

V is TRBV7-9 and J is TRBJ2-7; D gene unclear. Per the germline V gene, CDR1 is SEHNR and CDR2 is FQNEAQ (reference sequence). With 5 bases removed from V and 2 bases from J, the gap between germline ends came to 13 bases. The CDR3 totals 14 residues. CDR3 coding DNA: TGTGCCAGCAGCGCGCGAGGAACCACCTACGAGCAGTACTTC. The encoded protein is CASSARGTTYEQYF. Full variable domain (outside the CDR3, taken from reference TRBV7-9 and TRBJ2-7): DTGVSQNPRHKITKRGQNVTFRCDPISEHNRLYWYRQTLGQGPEFLTYFQNEAQLEKSRLLSDRFSAERPKGSFSTLEIQRTEQGDSAMYLCASSARGTTYEQYFGPGTRLTVT.

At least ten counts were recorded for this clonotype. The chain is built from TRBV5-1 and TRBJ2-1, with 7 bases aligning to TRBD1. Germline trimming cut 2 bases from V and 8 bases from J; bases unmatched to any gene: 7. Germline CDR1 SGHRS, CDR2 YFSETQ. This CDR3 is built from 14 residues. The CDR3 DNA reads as TGCGCCAGCAGCTTCCGGGACAGAGCCGATGAGCAGTTCTTC. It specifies CASSFRDRADEQFF.

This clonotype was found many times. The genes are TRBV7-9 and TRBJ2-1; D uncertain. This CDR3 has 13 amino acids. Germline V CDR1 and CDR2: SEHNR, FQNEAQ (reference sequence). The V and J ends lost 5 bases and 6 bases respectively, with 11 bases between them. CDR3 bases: TGTGCCAGCAGCCCAGACCCAGGCAATGAGCAGTTCTTC. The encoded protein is CASSPDPGNEQFF.

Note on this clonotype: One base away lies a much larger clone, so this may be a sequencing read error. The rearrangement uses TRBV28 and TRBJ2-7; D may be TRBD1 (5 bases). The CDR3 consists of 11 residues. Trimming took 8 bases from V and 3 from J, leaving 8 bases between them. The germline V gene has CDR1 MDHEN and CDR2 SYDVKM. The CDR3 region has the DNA TGTGCCAGCGATGACAGCTACGAGCAGTACTTC. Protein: CASDDSYEQYF.

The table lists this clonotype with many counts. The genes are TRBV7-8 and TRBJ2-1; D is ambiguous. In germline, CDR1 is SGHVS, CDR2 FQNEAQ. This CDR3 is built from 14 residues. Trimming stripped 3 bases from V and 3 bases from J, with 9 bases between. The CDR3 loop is CASSFDPIYNEQFF. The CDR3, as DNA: TGTGCCAGCAGCTTTGATCCCATCTACAATGAGCAGTTCTTC.

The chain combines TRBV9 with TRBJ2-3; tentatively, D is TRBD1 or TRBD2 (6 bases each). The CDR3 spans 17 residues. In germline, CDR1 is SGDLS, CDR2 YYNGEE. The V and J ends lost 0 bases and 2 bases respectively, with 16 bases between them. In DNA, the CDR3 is TGTGCCAGCAGCGTAGTCGAGGGGGACTGGACCACAGATACGCAGTATTTT. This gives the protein CASSVVEGDWTTDTQYF. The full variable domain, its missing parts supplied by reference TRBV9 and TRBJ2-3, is DSGVTQTPKHLITATGQRVTLRCSPRSGDLSVYWYQQSLDQGLQFLIQYYNGEERAKGNILERFSAQQFPDLHSELNLSSLELGDSALYFCASSVVEGDWTTDTQYFGPGTRLTVL.

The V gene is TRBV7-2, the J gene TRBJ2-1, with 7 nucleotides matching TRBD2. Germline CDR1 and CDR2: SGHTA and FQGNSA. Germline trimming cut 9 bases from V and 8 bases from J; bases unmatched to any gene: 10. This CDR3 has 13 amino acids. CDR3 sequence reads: CASRWGGRDEQFF. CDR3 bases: TGTGCCAGTAGGTGGGGGGGGAGGGATGAGCAGTTCTTC.

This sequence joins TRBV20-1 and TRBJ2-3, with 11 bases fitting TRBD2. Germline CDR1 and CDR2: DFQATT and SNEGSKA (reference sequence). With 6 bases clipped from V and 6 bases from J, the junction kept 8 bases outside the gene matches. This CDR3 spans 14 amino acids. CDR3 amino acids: CSARLSGGGDTQYF. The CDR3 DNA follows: TGCAGTGCCCGACTTAGCGGGGGGGGCGATACGCAGTATTTT.

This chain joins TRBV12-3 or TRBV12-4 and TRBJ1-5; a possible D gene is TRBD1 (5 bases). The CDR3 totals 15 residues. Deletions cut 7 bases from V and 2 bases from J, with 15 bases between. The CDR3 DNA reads TGTGCCAGCACCGATAACGACAGAGGCAATCAGCCCCAGCATTTT. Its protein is CASTDNDRGNQPQHF.

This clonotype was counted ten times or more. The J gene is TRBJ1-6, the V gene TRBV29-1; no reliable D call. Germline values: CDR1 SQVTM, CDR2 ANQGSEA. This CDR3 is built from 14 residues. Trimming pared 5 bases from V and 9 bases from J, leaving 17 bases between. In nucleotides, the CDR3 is TGCAGCGTTTCGACGACCCTAGTGGGTTCACCCCTCCACTTT. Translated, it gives CSVSTTLVGSPLHF.

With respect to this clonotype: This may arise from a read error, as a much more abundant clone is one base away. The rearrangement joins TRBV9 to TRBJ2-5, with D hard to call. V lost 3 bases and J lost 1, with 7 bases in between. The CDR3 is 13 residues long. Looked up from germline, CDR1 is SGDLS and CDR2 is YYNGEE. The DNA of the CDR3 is TGTGCCAGCAGCGGAGCCAGCCAAGAGACCCAGTACTTC. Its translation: CASSGASQETQYF.

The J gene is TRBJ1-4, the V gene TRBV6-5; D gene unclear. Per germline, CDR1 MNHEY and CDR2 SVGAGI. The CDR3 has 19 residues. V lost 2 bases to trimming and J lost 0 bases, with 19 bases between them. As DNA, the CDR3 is TGTGCCAGCAGTTACGATCGTCTGGGAGAGTTTGCAACTAATGAAAAACTGTTTTTT. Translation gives CASSYDRLGEFATNEKLFF.

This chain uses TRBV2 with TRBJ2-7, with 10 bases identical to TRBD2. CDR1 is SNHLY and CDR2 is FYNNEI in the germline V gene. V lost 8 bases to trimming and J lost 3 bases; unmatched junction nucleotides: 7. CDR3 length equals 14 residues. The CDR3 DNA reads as TGTGCCAGCGGGAGCGGGGGGGGCTACTACGAGCAGTACTTC. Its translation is CASGSGGGYYEQYF.

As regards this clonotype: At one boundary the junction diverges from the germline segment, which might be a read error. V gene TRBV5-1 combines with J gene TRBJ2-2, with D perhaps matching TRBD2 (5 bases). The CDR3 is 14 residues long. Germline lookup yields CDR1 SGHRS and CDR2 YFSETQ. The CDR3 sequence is CASSLVVNTGERFF. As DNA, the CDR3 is TGCGCCAGCAGCTTGGTAGTGAACACCGGGGAGCGGTTTTTT. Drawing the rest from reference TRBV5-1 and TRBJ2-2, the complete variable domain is KAGVTQTPRYLIKTRGQQVTLSCSPISGHRSVSWYQQTPGQGLQFLFEYFSETQRNKGNFPGRFSGRQFSNSRSEMNVSTLELGDSALYLCASSLVVNTGERFFGEGSRLTVL.

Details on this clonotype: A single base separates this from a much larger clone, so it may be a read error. The CDR3 region is CSVDKDRRETQYF. CDR3 in DNA: TGCAGCGTTGATAAGGACAGACGAGAGACCCAGTACTTC. The chain links TRBV29-1 to TRBJ2-5; tentative D call: TRBD1 (6 bases). CDR1 and CDR2 from the germline V gene are SQVTM and ANQGSEA. This CDR3 is built from 13 residues. V shed 3 bases and J shed 4 bases, with 12 bases lying between them.

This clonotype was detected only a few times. CDR3 bases: TGTGCCAGCAGTTTGAAAAGGGGAAGCACAGATACGCAGTATTTT. Protein: CASSLKRGSTDTQYF. The V call is TRBV12-3 or TRBV12-4, the J call TRBJ2-3, with a weak D call TRBD1 (5 bases). The CDR3 is 15 amino acids. The V end was cut by 3 bases, the J end by 0 bases, with 10 bases between.